The rows below give T cell receptor beta chains drawn from one sample of a study of blood T cell repertoires in COVID-19. The assay was immunoSEQ multiplex PCR, and TCRdb's table has in-frame clones only and misses some. The sample records almost 500,000 clones, 88% being singletons. Sequenced input: PBMCs or T cells enriched from blood (not recorded which). These receptors were obtained from a woman aged 55 to 70 who had recovered from COVID-19. Both conserved end residues are part of each CDR3. Fields, in order: D gene, clone size, J gene, V gene, CDR3 DNA, CDR3 protein. D genes are given only for firm matches. Clone size is shown for a subset of rows, as once, few, many or a class of expanded clone.

>NA|NA|TRBJ1-2|TRBV2
TGTGCCAGCAGTGTCAGGGAACCGGGGGGGTATGGCTACACCTTC
CASSVREPGGYGYTF
>TRBD1|once|TRBJ1-4|TRBV4-1
TGCGCCAGCAGCCGAGGGGACAGTGTGAATGAAAAACTGTTTTTT
CASSRGDSVNEKLFF
>NA|NA|TRBJ2-1|TRBV11-2
TGTGCCAGCAGCTTAGGCGGGGAACCGTACAATGAGCAGTTCTTC
CASSLGGEPYNEQFF
>NA|NA|TRBJ2-7|TRBV10-3
TGTGCCATCAGCTTAAACTCCTACGAGCAGTACTTC
CAISLNSYEQYF
>TRBD2|NA|TRBJ2-1|TRBV19
TGTGCCAGTAGCTTAGCGGGGGGGCCTAATGAGCAGTTCTTC
CASSLAGGPNEQFF
>TRBD1|NA|TRBJ2-3|TRBV28
TGTGCCAGCAGTTCGGGGGGACAGGGGGAAGATACGCAGTATTTT
CASSSGGQGEDTQYF
>TRBD2|once|TRBJ2-1|TRBV6-6
TGTGCCAGCAGCCTAGCGGGGGGACACAATGAGCAGTTCTTC
CASSLAGGHNEQFF
>NA|NA|TRBJ1-2|TRBV10-3
TGTGCCATCAGAGCCTTTAACTATGGCTACACCTTC
CAIRAFNYGYTF
>TRBD1|few|TRBJ2-6|TRBV27
TGTGCCACCGGACAGGGGGTGGCTGGGGCCAACGTCCTGACTTTC
CATGQGVAGANVLTF
>NA|once|TRBJ2-1|TRBV5-1
TGCGCCAGCAGCTTTTCGCGGATCTCCTACAATGAGCAGTTCTTC
CASSFSRISYNEQFF
>NA|NA|TRBJ2-7|TRBV21-1
TGTGCCAGCAGGTGGGGACACCTACCCTGGGATCACTACGAGCAGTACTTC
CASRWGHLPWDHYEQYF
>TRBD1|NA|TRBJ1-5|TRBV4-1
TGCGCCAGCAGCCCCTGGGACAGGGGACGCAATCAGCCCCAGCATTTT
CASSPWDRGRNQPQHF
>NA|NA|TRBJ1-2|TRBV5-1
TGCGCCAGCAGCCACCCCCCGGGAGGCTACACCTTC
CASSHPPGGYTF
>NA|NA|TRBJ2-2|TRBV28
TGTGCCAGCAGTTTATTACAGGGCGGGTCCGGGGAGCTGTTTTTT
CASSLLQGGSGELFF
>NA|NA|TRBJ2-7|TRBV7-2
TGTGCCAGCAGCTTAGCGGGGGGAAACTACGAGCAGTACTTC
CASSLAGGNYEQYF
>TRBD1|NA|TRBJ2-7|TRBV6-5
TGTGCCAGCAGTCGAATGACAGGGGTCTCCTACGAGCAGTACTTC
CASSRMTGVSYEQYF
>NA|once|TRBJ2-7|TRBV6-5
TGTGTTTCGGCGGGGTCCTACGAGCAGTACTTC
CVSAGSYEQYF
>TRBD1|NA|TRBJ1-5|TRBV6-9
TGTGCCAGCAGTTATTTGCAGGGGGAAAGCAATCAGCCCCAGCATTTT
CASSYLQGESNQPQHF
>TRBD1|once|TRBJ1-1|TRBV7-9
TGTGCCAGCAGCATGACAGGGGAGAACACTGAAGCTTTCTTT
CASSMTGENTEAFF
>TRBD1|NA|TRBJ1-5|TRBV5-1
TGCGCCAGCAGTCCCGACAGGGGCGGTCAGCCCCAGCATTTT
CASSPDRGGQPQHF
>NA|NA|TRBJ1-2|TRBV28
TGTGCCAGCAGTTTGGCCCCCAGCTATGGCTACACCTTC
CASSLAPSYGYTF
>NA|NA|TRBJ1-1|TRBV5-1
TGCGCCAGCAGCTTAACCAGGGGCGGAGAAGCTTTCTTT
CASSLTRGGEAFF
>NA|NA|TRBJ2-7|TRBV2
TGTGCCAGCAGTGAAAGGCCGGCGGGGGAGCAGTACTTC
CASSERPAGEQYF
>NA|NA|TRBJ2-3|TRBV29-1
TGCAGCGTTGTAACGGGATGGAGCACAGATACGCAGTATTTT
CSVVTGWSTDTQYF
>TRBD1|NA|TRBJ1-2|TRBV28
TGTGCCAGCGGGACAGTTTATGGCTACACCTTC
CASGTVYGYTF
>TRBD2|NA|TRBJ2-3|TRBV5-1
TGCGCCAGCAGCTTGCTCCCGGGGGGGGCAGATACGCAGTATTTT
CASSLLPGGADTQYF
>TRBD1|NA|TRBJ1-2|TRBV5-1
TGCGCCAGCAGCTGGGGTACAGGGGTTAACTATGGCTACACCTTC
CASSWGTGVNYGYTF
>NA|NA|TRBJ2-4|TRBV13
TGTGCCAGCAGCGAGACAGGTTCTATAGCCAAAAACATTCAGTACTTC
CASSETGSIAKNIQYF
>TRBD1|NA|TRBJ1-1|TRBV11-2
TGTGCCAGCAGCCTCGGGACAGGGAACACTGAAGCTTTCTTT
CASSLGTGNTEAFF
>TRBD1|NA|TRBJ1-5|TRBV10-3
TGTGCCATCAGTGAGTCGGGACAGGTCAATCAGCCCCAGCATTTT
CAISESGQVNQPQHF
>NA|NA|TRBJ2-7|TRBV3-1/TRBV3-2
TGTGCCAGCAGCCAAGGCCGGGGTGGACTTCACTTC
CASSQGRGGLHF
>TRBD1|NA|TRBJ2-4|TRBV5-1
TGCGCCAGCAGGTCACAGGGGATGGACATTCAGTACTTC
CASRSQGMDIQYF
>TRBD1|NA|TRBJ1-4|TRBV5-4
TGTGCCAGCAGCTTTGGGGGACAGGGGAGTGAAAAACTGTTTTTT
CASSFGGQGSEKLFF
>TRBD1|NA|TRBJ2-3|TRBV29-1
TGCAGCGCCGAGGCTGGGACAAGGACAGGGTACACAGATACGCAGTATTTT
CSAEAGTRTGYTDTQYF
>TRBD1|NA|TRBJ1-2|TRBV6-5
TGTGCCAGCAGTTCGGGACAGCACTATGGCTACACCTTC
CASSSGQHYGYTF
>TRBD1|NA|TRBJ1-4|TRBV15
TGTGCCACCAGCAGACAACAGGGGGGTGAAAAACTGTTTTTT
CATSRQQGGEKLFF
>NA|NA|TRBJ1-3|TRBV2
TGTGCCAGCAGGGCCCCGCTGCCGGCGGGCTCTGGAAACACCATATATTTT
CASRAPLPAGSGNTIYF
>NA|NA|TRBJ1-6|TRBV15
TGTGCCACCAGCAGACAAGCGAATTCACCCCTCCACTTT
CATSRQANSPLHF
>NA|NA|TRBJ1-3|TRBV3-1/TRBV3-2
TGTGCCAGCAGTGGGAGGGAAGCGGGAAACACCATATATTTT
CASSGREAGNTIYF
>TRBD1|NA|TRBJ1-2|TRBV7-2
TGTGCCAGCAGCTTTTTTGGACAGGGGGCGATTAAAGGTGGCTACACCTTC
CASSFFGQGAIKGGYTF
>TRBD2|NA|TRBJ2-5|TRBV13
TGTGCCAGCAGCTTAGTCCGGACTAGCAGTGAAGAGACCCAGTACTTC
CASSLVRTSSEETQYF
>TRBD1|NA|TRBJ1-2|TRBV6-6
TGTGCCAGCAGCCCGACAGGGAAGGGCTACACCTTC
CASSPTGKGYTF
>NA|NA|TRBJ1-3|TRBV5-1
TGCGCCAGCAGCGAGACCCCGCTCGGAGGAGGGTTGAGAAACACCATATATTTT
CASSETPLGGGLRNTIYF
>NA|once|TRBJ1-1|TRBV5-4
TGTGCCAGCAGCCCAGCCCGACAGTTAACTACGAACACTGAAGCTTTCTTT
CASSPARQLTTNTEAFF